The present TCR beta chain was sequenced within a study of T cell repertoires in cytomegalovirus infection (dated by TCRdb to about 2019). The study in broad terms: Donor HLA type was relevant to the analysis, as public TCR beta signatures indicated carriage of CMV infection together with the matching HLA type. The full study reports these points: The ex vivo response was dominated by HLA-C-restricted CMV-specific TCR beta clonotypes, and the single most frequent clonotype in two of eight donors was supplied by these HLA-C-restricted clonotypes. Carriers of CMV infection plus the relevant HLA type were discriminated by the cumulative frequency of public TCR beta family members in the study cohort and in an independent roughly 340-donor cohort.

The junction shows trimming of 6 bases on V and 4 bases on J, plus 11 bases between the germline ends. Taken from the germline V gene, the CDR1 and CDR2 loops are SGHRS and YFSETQ. Counted from cysteine to phenylalanine, this CDR3 has 13 amino acids. The kept DNA is CDR3 alone, 39 bases in frame from the first base. The sequencer listed for this sample is Illumina HiSeq 1500. TCRdb reprocessing: public reads trimmed at Q25 with fastp, clones called with MiXCR, in-frame beta chains kept. Each entry is one CDR3 protein sequence, shown with its most common DNA and genes. Recorded for this sample are around 530,000 distinct CDR3 sequences; 16% of them occurred a single time. Jointly, the top ten make up roughly a quarter of the sample. This clonotype was detected a few times. It has no known antigen specificity. No quality values exist for individual bases; no much larger clone is one base distant.

Material: CD8+ T cells from PBMCs. The receptor chain draws on TRBV5-1 and TRBJ2-1; no D gene call is confident. This sequence originates from a human donor in good health (CMV status not recorded). Some clones in this sample may be carry-over from other donors' samples. The bases are TGCGCCAGCACCTCATACGGGTACAATGAGCAGTTCTTC. Its translation reads: CASTSYGYNEQFF.